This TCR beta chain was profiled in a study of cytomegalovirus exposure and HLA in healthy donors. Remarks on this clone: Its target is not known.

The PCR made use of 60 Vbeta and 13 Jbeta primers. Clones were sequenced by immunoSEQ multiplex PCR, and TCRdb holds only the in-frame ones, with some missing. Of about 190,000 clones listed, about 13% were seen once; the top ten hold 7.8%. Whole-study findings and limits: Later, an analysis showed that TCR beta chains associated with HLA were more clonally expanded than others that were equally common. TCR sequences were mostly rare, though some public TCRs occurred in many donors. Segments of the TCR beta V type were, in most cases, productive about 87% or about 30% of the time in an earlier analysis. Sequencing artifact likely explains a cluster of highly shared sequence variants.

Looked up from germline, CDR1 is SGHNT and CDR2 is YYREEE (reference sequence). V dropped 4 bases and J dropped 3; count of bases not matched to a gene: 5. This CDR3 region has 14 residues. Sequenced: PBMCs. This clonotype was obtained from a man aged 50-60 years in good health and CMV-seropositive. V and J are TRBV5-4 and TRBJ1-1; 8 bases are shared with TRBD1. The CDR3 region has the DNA TGTGCCAGCAGCGGGACAGGCCTCGACACTGAAGCTTTCTTT. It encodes CASSGTGLDTEAFF.